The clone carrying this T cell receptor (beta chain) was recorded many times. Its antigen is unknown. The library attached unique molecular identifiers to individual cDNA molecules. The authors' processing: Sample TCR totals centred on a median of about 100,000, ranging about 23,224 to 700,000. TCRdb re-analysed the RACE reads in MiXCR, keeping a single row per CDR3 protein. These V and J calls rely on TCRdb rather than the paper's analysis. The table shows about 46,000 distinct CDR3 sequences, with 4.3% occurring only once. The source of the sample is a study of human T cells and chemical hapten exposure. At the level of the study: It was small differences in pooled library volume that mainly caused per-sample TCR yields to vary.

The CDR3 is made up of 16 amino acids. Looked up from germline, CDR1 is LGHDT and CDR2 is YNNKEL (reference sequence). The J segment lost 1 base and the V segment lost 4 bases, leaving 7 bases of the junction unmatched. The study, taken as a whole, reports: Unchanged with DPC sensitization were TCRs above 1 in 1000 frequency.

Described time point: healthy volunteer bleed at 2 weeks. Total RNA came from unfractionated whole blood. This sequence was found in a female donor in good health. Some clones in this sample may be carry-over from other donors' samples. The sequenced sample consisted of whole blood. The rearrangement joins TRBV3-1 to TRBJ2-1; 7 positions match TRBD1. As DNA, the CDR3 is TGTGCCAGCAGCCCCCGACAGGGTTCTTCCTACAATGAGCAGTTCTTC. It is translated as CASSPRQGSSYNEQFF.